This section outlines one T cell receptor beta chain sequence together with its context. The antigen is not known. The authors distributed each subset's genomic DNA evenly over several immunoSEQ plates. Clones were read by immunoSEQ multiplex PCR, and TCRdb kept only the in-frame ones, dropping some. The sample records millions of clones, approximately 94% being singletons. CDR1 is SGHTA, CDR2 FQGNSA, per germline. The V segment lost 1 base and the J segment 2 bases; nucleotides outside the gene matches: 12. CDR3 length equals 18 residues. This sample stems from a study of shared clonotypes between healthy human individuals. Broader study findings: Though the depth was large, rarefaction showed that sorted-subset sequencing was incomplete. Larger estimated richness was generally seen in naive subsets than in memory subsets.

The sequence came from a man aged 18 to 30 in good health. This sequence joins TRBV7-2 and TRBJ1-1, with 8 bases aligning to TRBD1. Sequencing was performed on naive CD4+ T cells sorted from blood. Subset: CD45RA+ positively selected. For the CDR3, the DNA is TGTGCCAGCAGCTTAGTGGCAGGGGGCTGGGGATCAAACACTGAAGCTTTCTTT. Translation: CASSLVAGGWGSNTEAFF.